The next 25 T cell receptor beta chains were all read from a single sample in a study of T cell responses to AZD1222 COVID-19 vaccine. TCRdb keeps only in-frame clones here, not all; method: immunoSEQ multiplex PCR. The sample comprises 100,000 to 150,000 clones, approximately 88% of which are singletons, and approximately 1.5% rests with the top ten. Sequencing used peripheral blood, obtained on day 0 of AZD1222 vaccination. Receptors were obtained from an adult in good health.

This rearrangement joins TRBV5-4 to TRBJ2-7; weak D call: TRBD2 (6 bases). The CDR3 totals 14 residues. V lost 2 bases, J lost 4 bases, and 13 bases lay in between. CDR1 SGHNT and CDR2 YYREEE come from the germline V gene (reference sequence). This chain's CDR3 is CASSFSDGSYEQYF. DNA of the CDR3: TGTGCCAGCAGCTTTTCCGACGGGAGTTACGAGCAGTACTTC. Variable domain in full (rest from reference TRBV5-4 and TRBJ2-7): ETGVTQSPTHLIKTRGQQVTLRCSSQSGHNTVSWYQQALGQGPQFIFQYYREEENGRGNFPPRFSGLQFPNYSSELNVNALELDDSALYLCASSFSDGSYEQYFGPGTRLTVT.

V is TRBV11-3 and J is TRBJ2-2, with 7 bases lining up with TRBD1. In germline, CDR1 is SGHNT, CDR2 YENEEA. Germline trimming cut 1 base from V and 6 bases from J; bases unmatched to any gene: 8. This CDR3 comprises 16 residues. The CDR3 DNA follows: TGTGCCAGCAGCTTAGCGTTCGCGCAGGGGGCCGGGGAGCTGTTTTTT. Its translation is CASSLAFAQGAGELFF.

The chain carries TRBV27 and TRBJ2-1; the D gene is possibly TRBD1 (6 bases). CDR3 length: 15 amino acids. V lost 5 bases and J lost 5, with 16 bases in between. Looked up from germline, CDR1 is MNHEY and CDR2 is SMNVEV (reference sequence). DNA for the CDR3: TGTGCCAGCAGTCCTCCTAAGGGGGTCGACAATGAGCAGTTCTTC. Translating gives CASSPPKGVDNEQFF.

V and J are TRBV7-2 and TRBJ2-7; the match to TRBD2 covers 11 bases. CDR1 and CDR2 from the germline V gene are SGHTA and FQGNSA. CDR3 size: 16 residues. Losses at the gene ends were 8 bases for V and 1 base for J; bases not matched to a gene: 10. CDR3 in DNA: TGTGCCAGCGGTTTTCCGACTAGCGGGGCGTCCTACGAGCAGTACTTC. Its protein is CASGFPTSGASYEQYF. Filled out from reference TRBV7-2 and TRBJ2-7, the complete variable domain reads GAGVSQSPSNKVTEKGKDVELRCDPISGHTALYWYRQSLGQGLEFLIYFQGNSAPDKSGLPSDRFSAERTGGSVSTLTIQRTQQEDSAVYLCASGFPTSGASYEQYFGPGTRLTVT.

The genes are TRBV9 and TRBJ2-1; possible D gene TRBD2, 5 bases. V lost 2 bases and J lost 1, with 10 bases in between. CDR3 length: 15 residues. Germline loops: CDR1 SGDLS, CDR2 YYNGEE. The CDR3 coding sequence is TGTGCCAGCAGCGTCGGTGGGGAGTCCTACAATGAGCAGTTCTTC. It encodes CASSVGGESYNEQFF.

V and J are TRBV24-1 and TRBJ2-7; D possibly corresponds to TRBD2 (6 bases). This CDR3 has 15 residues. Germline V lookup: CDR1 KGHDR, CDR2 SFDVKD. V shed 4 bases and J shed 4 bases, with 16 bases lying between them. This CDR3 reads CATSEGDLGSYEQYF. The CDR3 DNA sequence: TGTGCCACCAGTGAGGGGGACTTGGGGAGTTACGAGCAGTACTTC.

The V call is TRBV7-8, the J call TRBJ2-7; D perhaps matches TRBD2 (6 bases). The CDR3 is 15 residues long. In germline, CDR1 is SGHVS, CDR2 FQNEAQ. Trimming pared 4 bases from V and 3 bases from J, leaving 16 bases between. CDR3 in DNA: TGTGCCAGCAGCTCCCTCCGGGTGGGGGGCTACGAGCAGTACTTC. This sequence encodes CASSSLRVGGYEQYF.

CDR3 in amino acids: CGVPATVSGYTF. The DNA of the CDR3 is TGTGGCGTGCCAGCAACGGTCTCTGGCTACACCTTC. This sequence joins TRBV2 and TRBJ1-2; D gene unclear. The CDR3 length is 12 residues. Germline lookup yields CDR1 SNHLY and CDR2 FYNNEI. The full variable domain, completed using reference TRBV2 and TRBJ1-2, is EPEVTQTPSHQVTQMGQEVILRCVPISNHLYFYWYRQILGQKVEFLVSFYNNEISEKSEIFDDQFSVERPDGSNFTLKIRSTKLEDSAMYFCGVPATVSGYTFGSGTRLTVV.

This rearrangement joins TRBV30 to TRBJ2-3; TRBD2 agrees at 7 bases. This CDR3 is 14 amino acids long. The ends lost 3 bases at V and 3 bases at J; junction bases unmatched: 6. Germline V lookup: CDR1 GTSNPN, CDR2 SVGIG (reference sequence). The CDR3: CAWRGGVLTDTQYF. The CDR3 region has the DNA TGTGCCTGGAGGGGGGGGGTGTTGACAGATACGCAGTATTTT.

The V gene is TRBV4-1, the J gene TRBJ2-7; 9 nucleotides line up with TRBD2. CDR3 length: 15 residues. J was trimmed by 3 bases and V by 0 bases; bases with no gene match: 3. From germline, CDR1 is MGHRA and CDR2 YSYEKL. This chain's CDR3 is CASSQDTSGRYEQYF. CDR3 DNA: TGCGCCAGCAGCCAAGATACTAGCGGGCGCTACGAGCAGTACTTC.

The V and J genes are TRBV7-2 and TRBJ2-1; D might be TRBD1 or TRBD2, each matching 5 bases. Germline V gives CDR1 SGHTA, CDR2 FQGNSA. V gave up 2 bases and J gave up 8 bases, with 10 bases separating them. The CDR3 extends over 13 amino acids. The DNA of the CDR3 is TGTGCCAGCAGCTTACTGGGGGTCTATGAGCAGTTCTTC. Translated: CASSLLGVYEQFF.

V is TRBV7-3 and J is TRBJ2-5; 11 bases agree with TRBD2. Trimming at V came to 5 bases and at J to 4 bases, leaving 6 bases not matched to a gene. Germline assignment: CDR1 SGHTA and CDR2 FQGTGA. CDR3 length: 15 amino acids. DNA of the CDR3: TGTGCCAGCAGCCCCAACGGACTAGCGGGAGAGACCCAGTACTTC. Translating it yields CASSPNGLAGETQYF.

The genes are TRBV5-6 and TRBJ2-7; 7 bases fit TRBD1. This CDR3 spans 16 amino acids. The V and J ends lost 0 bases and 3 bases, in that order; junction bases with no gene match: 9. Germline V gene sequence: CDR1 SGHDT, CDR2 YYEEEE. The CDR3 DNA sequence: TGTGCCAGCAGCTTGGGACAGGGTTTACTCCTCTACGAGCAGTACTTC. Amino acid sequence: CASSLGQGLLLYEQYF. Filled out from reference TRBV5-6 and TRBJ2-7, the complete variable domain reads DAGVTQSPTHLIKTRGQQVTLRCSPKSGHDTVSWYQQALGQGPQFIFQYYEEEERQRGNFPDRFSGHQFPNYSSELNVNALLLGDSALYLCASSLGQGLLLYEQYFGPGTRLTVT.

V usage is TRBV28 and J usage is TRBJ2-3; tentative D call: TRBD2 (5 bases). Germline loops: CDR1 MDHEN, CDR2 SYDVKM. Trimming stripped 5 bases from V and 0 bases from J, with 18 bases between. The CDR3 contains 17 residues. CDR3 sequence: CASSPTPGKGSTDTQYF. Written as DNA, the CDR3 is TGTGCCAGCAGTCCGACCCCCGGGAAAGGGAGCACAGATACGCAGTATTTT.

CDR3 region: CASTTDNIYGYTF. As DNA, the CDR3 is TGTGCCAGTACCACGGATAATATCTATGGCTACACCTTC. This rearrangement joins TRBV19 to TRBJ1-2, with D hard to call. Trimming left V 7 bases short and J 4 bases short, with 13 bases between. Per the germline V gene, CDR1 is LNHDA and CDR2 is SQIVND (reference sequence). There are 13 residues in the CDR3.

The V call is TRBV7-3, the J call TRBJ2-1; 11 bases are shared with TRBD2. This CDR3 has 17 residues. V lost 5 bases, J lost 5 bases, and 11 bases stayed unmatched. The V gene's germline CDR1 is SGHTA and CDR2 FQGTGA. CDR3 residues: CASSALPLAGGNNEQFF. The CDR3 DNA is TGTGCCAGCAGCGCCCTTCCCCTAGCGGGAGGTAACAATGAGCAGTTCTTC.

V is TRBV4-3 and J is TRBJ2-1; tentative D call: TRBD2 (5 bases). This CDR3 is built from 13 residues. V was trimmed by 0 bases and J by 13 bases, leaving 13 bases between them. Germline V CDR1 and CDR2: LGHNA, YSLEER. The CDR3 loop reads CASSQDHGERQFF. The CDR3 DNA reads as TGCGCCAGCAGCCAAGATCACGGGGAACGACAGTTCTTC.

In its sample, this clone was seen once. The chain joins TRBV29-1 to TRBJ1-1; unclear D gene. From germline, CDR1 is SQVTM and CDR2 ANQGSEA. The CDR3 length is 14 residues. Trimming removed 4 bases from V and 0 bases from J, with 12 bases in between. In nucleotides, the CDR3 is TGCAGCGTTGCCCTGTTTCCCATGAACACTGAAGCTTTCTTT. Translation: CSVALFPMNTEAFF.

The chain couples TRBV4-1 to TRBJ2-6; tentatively, D is TRBD2 (6 bases). Germline CDR1 is MGHRA and CDR2 is YSYEKL. V was shortened by 0 bases and J by 0 bases, with 12 bases between the two germline ends. This CDR3 is 18 amino acids long. Here the CDR3 DNA reads TGCGCCAGCAGCCAAGATGCAGCGGGTGTCTCTGGGGCCAACGTCCTGACTTTC. Translating gives CASSQDAAGVSGANVLTF.

This sequence joins TRBV6-4 and TRBJ2-1; no firm D call. V was pared by 0 bases and J by 0 bases, with 9 bases between. The germline gives CDR1 MRHNA, CDR2 SNTAGT. The CDR3 runs to 16 residues. The CDR3 protein is CASSDSERSSYNEQFF. Here the CDR3 DNA reads TGTGCCAGCAGTGACTCTGAGAGGAGCTCCTACAATGAGCAGTTCTTC.

This chain uses TRBV4-3 with TRBJ2-7; a weak D match, TRBD1 (6 bases). Between the trimmed V and J ends, which lost 0 bases and 6 bases, there was a span of 21 bases. Germline V gene data show CDR1 as LGHNA and CDR2 as YSLEER. The CDR3 sequence is 17 residues long. CDR3 DNA: TGCGCCAGCAGCCAAGACGTCGGGGCAGGGGCAATCAGCGAGCAGTACTTC. Amino acid sequence: CASSQDVGAGAISEQYF.

V and J are TRBV29-1 and TRBJ1-2; possible D gene TRBD1, 5 bases. The germline CDR1 and CDR2 sequences are SQVTM and ANQGSEA. Trimming removed 5 bases at V and 0 bases at J, with 13 bases between. This CDR3 contains 14 residues. CDR3 nucleotide sequence: TGCAGCGTTTGGGGGGGAGAAGCTAACTATGGCTACACCTTC. Translation gives CSVWGGEANYGYTF.

V gene TRBV14 combines with J gene TRBJ2-3; the D gene could be TRBD1 or TRBD2 (5 bases each). Trimming cost V 2 bases and J 8 bases, with 17 bases left between them. The CDR3 is made up of 15 amino acids. Germline-derived CDR1 and CDR2 are SGHDN and FVKESK. CDR3 loop: CASSQPGPTEGTQYF. The CDR3 DNA sequence: TGTGCCAGCAGCCAACCGGGACCGACCGAGGGTACGCAGTATTTT.

Only one count was recorded for this clone. This chain links TRBV27 with TRBJ2-7; TRBD1 agrees at 12 bases. Germline loops: CDR1 MNHEY, CDR2 SMNVEV (reference sequence). The length of the CDR3 is 13 residues. After removal of 4 bases from V and 5 bases from J, the junction contained 0 bases not matched to a gene. CDR3 region: CASSWDRGHEQYF. The DNA for the CDR3 is TGTGCCAGCAGTTGGGACAGGGGGCACGAGCAGTACTTC.

The chain carries TRBV28 and TRBJ1-6; D call uncertain. The V end was cut by 5 bases, the J end by 7 bases, with 9 bases between. CDR1 and CDR2 (germline): MDHEN, SYDVKM. The CDR3 totals 13 residues. Here the CDR3 DNA reads TGTGCCAGCAGTCCCCGGGGAAATTCACCCCTCCACTTT. This encodes CASSPRGNSPLHF.